These 16 T cell receptor beta chains were sequenced from one sample in a study of cytomegalovirus exposure and HLA in healthy donors. In the PCR, 60 Vbeta and 13 Jbeta primers were used. The assay was immunoSEQ multiplex PCR, and TCRdb's table has in-frame clones only and misses some. The sample lists 120,000 to 150,000 clones, around 75% occurring once. Sequencing was done on a sample of PBMCs. These receptors all stem from a man aged 35-49 years in good health and CMV-seronegative.

The genes are TRBV15 and TRBJ1-4; D is possibly TRBD1 (5 bases). CDR3 length: 17 residues. Germline CDR1 is LNHNV and CDR2 is YYDKDF (reference sequence). V was pared by 0 bases and J by 8 bases, with 19 bases between. Here the CDR3 DNA reads TGTGCCACCAGCAGAGATGGGTTCGGGGGAAGCCGCGAAAAACTGTTTTTT. Translated, it gives CATSRDGFGGSREKLFF.

The chain has TRBV29-1 and TRBJ2-5; D uncertain. Judging by the DNA end, TRBJ2-7 fits better; the J call may be wrong. In germline, CDR1 is SQVTM, CDR2 ANQGSEA. The CDR3 contains 12 residues. DNA for the CDR3: TGCAGCTCCTTAGACGGGTCCTACGAGCAGTACTTC. Encoded protein: CSSLDGSYEQYF.

V gene TRBV7-9 combines with J gene TRBJ2-3; weak D call: TRBD2 (6 bases). The germline V and J ends were trimmed by 5 bases and 10 bases, with 25 bases remaining between them. CDR1 is SEHNR and CDR2 is FQNEAQ in the germline V gene (reference sequence). The CDR3 is 16 amino acids. CDR3 in DNA: TGTGCCAGCAGCGCCTCCGGGACTGCCCAGATATGGGCGCAGTATTTT. Protein sequence: CASSASGTAQIWAQYF.

This chain joins TRBV29-1 and TRBJ1-2; D uncertain. CDR1 is SQVTM, CDR2 ANQGSEA, per germline. This CDR3 has 14 residues. V dropped 2 bases and J dropped 1 base, with 11 bases sitting between them. This CDR3 is CSVEFEGSNYGYTF. CDR3 bases: TGCAGCGTTGAATTTGAAGGGAGTAACTATGGCTACACCTTC.

This chain joins TRBV5-4 and TRBJ1-2; 12 positions match TRBD1. The CDR3 spans 17 residues. V trimming: 4 bases; J trimming: 8 bases; junction bases outside the gene matches: 15. Germline CDR1 SGHNT, CDR2 YYREEE (reference sequence). CDR3 residues: CASSHPGQGARIQGYTF. For the CDR3, the DNA is TGTGCCAGCAGCCACCCGGGACAGGGGGCGCGAATCCAAGGCTACACCTTC.

The CDR3, as DNA: TGTGCCAGCCAGCAGGAGCCACGACAACAGGGCTACAATCAGCCCCAGCATTTT. Translation gives CASQQEPRQQGYNQPQHF. This chain connects TRBV2 to TRBJ1-5, with D perhaps TRBD1 (6 bases). V was trimmed by 8 bases and J by 3 bases, leaving 26 bases between them. There are 18 residues in the CDR3. Germline V gives CDR1 SNHLY, CDR2 FYNNEI. The whole variable domain, remainder taken from reference TRBV2 and TRBJ1-5, is EPEVTQTPSHQVTQMGQEVILRCVPISNHLYFYWYRQILGQKVEFLVSFYNNEISEKSEIFDDQFSVERPDGSNFTLKIRSTKLEDSAMYFCASQQEPRQQGYNQPQHFGDGTRLSIL.

The sample holds one count of this clone. This rearrangement joins TRBV4-1 to TRBJ1-6; D unclear. Trimming cost V 1 base and J 9 bases, with 7 bases left between them. The CDR3 has 13 amino acids. Germline loops: CDR1 MGHRA, CDR2 YSYEKL. The DNA for the CDR3 is TGCGCCAGCAGCCAAGCCCTCTTTTCACCCCTCCACTTT. Amino acid sequence: CASSQALFSPLHF.

This clone came up a few times. This chain's CDR3 is CASSASSGGALSGEQFF. The CDR3 DNA is TGTGCCAGCAGCGCCAGTAGCGGGGGGGCCTTGTCGGGTGAGCAGTTCTTC. The rearrangement joins TRBV9 to TRBJ2-1; 11 nucleotides line up with TRBD2. Germline lookup yields CDR1 SGDLS and CDR2 YYNGEE. The CDR3 spans 17 residues. V dropped 3 bases and J dropped 9; count of bases not matched to a gene: 14.

The chain is built from TRBV30 and TRBJ2-3; 7 nucleotides align to TRBD1. The length of the CDR3 is 14 residues. Trimming cost V 2 bases and J 2 bases; bases outside gene matches: 4. The germline CDR1 and CDR2 sequences are GTSNPN and SVGIG (reference sequence). The CDR3 DNA reads as TGTGCCTGGAGTATAAGGGGGCTCACAGATACGCAGTATTTT. It translates to CAWSIRGLTDTQYF. The variable domain in full, completed from reference TRBV30 and TRBJ2-3, reads SQTIHQWPATLVQPVGSPLSLECTVEGTSNPNLYWYRQAAGRGLQLLFYSVGIGQISSEVPQNLSASRPQDRQFILSSKKLLLSDSGFYLCAWSIRGLTDTQYFGPGTRLTVL.

The chain employs TRBV28 and TRBJ1-2; D remains unclear. Germline CDR1 MDHEN, CDR2 SYDVKM. The V end lost 10 bases, the J end lost 4 bases, and 13 bases lay between the germline ends. The CDR3 runs to 12 residues. The CDR3 is CATLPPGYGYTF. CDR3 bases: TGTGCCACACTCCCCCCGGGCTATGGCTACACCTTC.

V is TRBV30 and J is TRBJ1-1; 7 nucleotides align to TRBD1. Germline CDR1 reads GTSNPN; CDR2 reads SVGIG (reference sequence). This CDR3 is built from 16 residues. Trimming removed 0 bases from V and 2 bases from J; junction bases left unmatched: 9. The CDR3 bases are TGTGCCTGGAGTGTACCTCCGACAGGGACAAACACTGAAGCTTTCTTT. The encoded protein is CAWSVPPTGTNTEAFF.

This sequence joins TRBV5-4 and TRBJ2-1; 11 nucleotides match TRBD2. V shed 3 bases, J shed 2 bases, and the junction held 4 bases outside the gene matches. Germline CDR1 reads SGHNT; CDR2 reads YYREEE (reference sequence). This CDR3 region has 16 residues. The CDR3 bases are TGTGCCAGCAGCTGGGGACTAGCGGATACCTACAATGAGCAGTTCTTC. Its protein product is CASSWGLADTYNEQFF. Full variable domain (outside the CDR3, taken from reference TRBV5-4 and TRBJ2-1): ETGVTQSPTHLIKTRGQQVTLRCSSQSGHNTVSWYQQALGQGPQFIFQYYREEENGRGNFPPRFSGLQFPNYSSELNVNALELDDSALYLCASSWGLADTYNEQFFGPGTRLTVL.

This clone was counted only a few times. The V and J genes are TRBV2 and TRBJ1-5; D perhaps matches TRBD1 (6 bases). V was shortened by 6 bases and J by 1 base, with 22 bases between the two germline ends. This CDR3 has 18 residues. Germline V gene sequence: CDR1 SNHLY, CDR2 FYNNEI. The CDR3 DNA sequence: TGTGCCAGCAGCTCACCCCCGGGACATCTCGGGAGCAATCAGCCCCAGCATTTT. The encoded protein is CASSSPPGHLGSNQPQHF.

The chain employs TRBV6-1 and TRBJ2-2; possible D gene TRBD2, 5 bases. This CDR3 region has 15 residues. V was clipped by 0 bases and J by 4 bases, with 9 bases between them. CDR1 and CDR2 (germline): MNHNS, SASEGT. CDR3 sequence (DNA): TGTGCCAGCAGTGAAGCTCCGGGGTTCACCGGGGAGCTGTTTTTT. Translating it yields CASSEAPGFTGELFF.

The chain has TRBV6-5 and TRBJ1-5, with D possibly being TRBD1 (6 bases). The V gene lost 5 bases and the J gene lost 2 bases, with 13 bases spanning the gap. This CDR3 is built from 15 residues. Germline values: CDR1 MNHEY, CDR2 SVGAGI. The CDR3 protein is CASSVSRGGNQPQHF. Here the CDR3 DNA reads TGTGCCAGCAGTGTGAGCAGGGGCGGCAATCAGCCCCAGCATTTT.

The rearrangement links TRBV13 to TRBJ2-7, with 7 nucleotides matching TRBD1. V gave up 3 bases and J gave up 7 bases; unmatched junction bases: 15. The germline gives CDR1 PRHDT, CDR2 FYEKMQ (reference sequence). The CDR3 covers 16 residues. CDR3 coding DNA: TGTGCCAGCAGCTTTTCAGTTGACAGGGAGCGTGAGGAGCAGTACTTC. This sequence encodes CASSFSVDREREEQYF.